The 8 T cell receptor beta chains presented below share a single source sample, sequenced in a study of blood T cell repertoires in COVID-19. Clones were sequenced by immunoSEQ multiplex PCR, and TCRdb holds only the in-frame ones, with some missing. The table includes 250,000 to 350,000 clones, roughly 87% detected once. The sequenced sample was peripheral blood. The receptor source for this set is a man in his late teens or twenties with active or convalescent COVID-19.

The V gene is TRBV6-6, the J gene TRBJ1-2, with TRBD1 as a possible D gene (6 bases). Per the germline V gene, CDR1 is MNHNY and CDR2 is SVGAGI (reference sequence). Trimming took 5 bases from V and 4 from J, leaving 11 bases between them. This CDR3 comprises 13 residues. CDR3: CASSTDRSYGYTF. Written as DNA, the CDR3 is TGTGCCAGCAGTACCGACAGGAGCTATGGCTACACCTTC.

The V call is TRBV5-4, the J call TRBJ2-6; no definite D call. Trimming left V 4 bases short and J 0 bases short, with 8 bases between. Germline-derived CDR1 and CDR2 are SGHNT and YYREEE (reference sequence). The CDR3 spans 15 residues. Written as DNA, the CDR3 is TGTGCCAGCAGCCTCGTGTTCTCTGGGGCCAACGTCCTGACTTTC. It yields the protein CASSLVFSGANVLTF.

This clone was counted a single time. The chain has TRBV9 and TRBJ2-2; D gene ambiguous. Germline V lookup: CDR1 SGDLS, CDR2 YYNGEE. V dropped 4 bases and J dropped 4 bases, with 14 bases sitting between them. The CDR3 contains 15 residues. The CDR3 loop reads CASSPWWLSTGELFF. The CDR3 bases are TGTGCCAGCAGCCCGTGGTGGCTCAGCACCGGGGAGCTGTTTTTT.

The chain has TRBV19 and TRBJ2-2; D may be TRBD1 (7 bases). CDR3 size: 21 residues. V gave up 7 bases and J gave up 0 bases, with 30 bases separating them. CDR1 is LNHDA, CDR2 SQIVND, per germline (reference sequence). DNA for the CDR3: TGTGCCAGTACCCCTCCCTTAACAGGGGCAGCGGGTTTCGCGAACACCGGGGAGCTGTTTTTT. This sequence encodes CASTPPLTGAAGFANTGELFF.

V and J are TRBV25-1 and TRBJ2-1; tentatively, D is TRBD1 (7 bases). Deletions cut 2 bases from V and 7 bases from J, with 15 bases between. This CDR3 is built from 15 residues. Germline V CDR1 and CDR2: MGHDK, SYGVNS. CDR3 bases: TGTGCCAGCAGTGAAGGAGGGGGCGGGCAGAATGAGCAGTTCTTC. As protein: CASSEGGGGQNEQFF.

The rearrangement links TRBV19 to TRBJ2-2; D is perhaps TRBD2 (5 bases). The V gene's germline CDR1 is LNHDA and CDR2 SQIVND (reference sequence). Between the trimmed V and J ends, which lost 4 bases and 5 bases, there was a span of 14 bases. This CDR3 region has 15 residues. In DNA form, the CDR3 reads TGTGCCAGTAGTAAACCCAACCGAGGGACCGGGGAGCTGTTTTTT. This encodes CASSKPNRGTGELFF.

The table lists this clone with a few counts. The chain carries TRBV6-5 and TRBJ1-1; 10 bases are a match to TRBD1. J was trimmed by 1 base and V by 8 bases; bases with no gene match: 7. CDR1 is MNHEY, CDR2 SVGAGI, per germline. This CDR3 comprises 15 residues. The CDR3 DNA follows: TGTGCCAGCGGCGACAGGGGGCTCTCGAACACTGAAGCTTTCTTT. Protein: CASGDRGLSNTEAFF.

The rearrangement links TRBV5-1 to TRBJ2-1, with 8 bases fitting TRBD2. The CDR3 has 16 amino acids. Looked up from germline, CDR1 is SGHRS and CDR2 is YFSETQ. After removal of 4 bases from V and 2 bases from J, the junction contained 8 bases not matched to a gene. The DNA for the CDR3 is TGCGCCAGCAGCCTAGGACTAGCTTTTCCCTACAATGAGCAGTTCTTC. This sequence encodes CASSLGLAFPYNEQFF.